A single sample gave rise to the 6 T cell receptor beta chains below, sequenced in a study of metastatic and nonmetastatic thyroid tumors (dated by TCRdb to 2019 to 2021). The receptor library was made with PCR. These reads were obtained on an Illumina HiSeq 4000. TCRdb cleaned the public reads at Q25 with fastp, built clones with MiXCR and kept in-frame beta chains. The sample yields about 5,000 clones; about 37% were counted once. Of the sample, more than 25% falls within the top ten clones. No patient had received any treatment before thyroid surgery. The specimen sequenced was adjacent normal tissue. These receptor sequences come from a male donor with papillary thyroid cancer or a benign thyroid nodule (not recorded which). Some clones in this sample may be carry-over from other donors' samples.

This chain joins TRBV3-1 and TRBJ2-1; TRBD2 matches at 8 bases. CDR3 length: 14 residues. Germline trimming cut 4 bases from V and 6 bases from J; bases unmatched to any gene: 5. Germline V gene lookup returns CDR1 LGHDT and CDR2 YNNKEL (reference sequence). The CDR3 nucleotides are TGTGCCAGCAGCCCGGAGCGGGAGAGCAATGAGCAGTTCTTC. This sequence encodes CASSPERESNEQFF.

This clone was found many times. The V gene is TRBV19, the J gene TRBJ1-1; the D is unclear. Germline-derived CDR1 and CDR2 are LNHDA and SQIVND (reference sequence). Trimming shortened V by 7 bases and J by 4 bases, and 4 bases separated the two germline ends. There are 10 residues in the CDR3. CDR3 bases: TGTGCCAGTATGGGCACTGAAGCTTTCTTT. It encodes CASMGTEAFF.

The rearrangement links TRBV4-1 to TRBJ2-5; D is possibly TRBD2 (6 bases). The CDR3 has 18 amino acids. Trimming removed 0 bases from V and 2 bases from J, with 19 bases in between. Germline V gene lookup returns CDR1 MGHRA and CDR2 YSYEKL. The CDR3 DNA reads TGCGCCAGCAGCCAAGATTACCCCTTGCGGGGCTTACAAGAGACCCAGTACTTC. Protein product: CASSQDYPLRGLQETQYF.

The chain joins TRBV15 to TRBJ2-3; D gene uncertain. Trimming left V 1 base short and J 1 base short, with 9 bases between. Per the germline V gene, CDR1 is LNHNV and CDR2 is YYDKDF (reference sequence). The CDR3 runs 15 residues. The CDR3 spells CATSRGWGGTDTQYF. Here the CDR3 DNA reads TGTGCCACCAGCAGAGGGTGGGGTGGCACAGATACGCAGTATTTT.

A few counts support this clone. Given the absence of the conserved phenylalanine or tryptophan at the CDR3 end, a read error is likely. The DNA is left out, because the CDR3 cannot be placed on it with certainty; the CDR3 is given as TCRdb lists it. The rearrangement joins TRBV12-3 or TRBV12-4 to TRBJ2-1; the table gives TRBD2 as D, unverified against the DNA. The CDR3 spans 13 residues, counting both ends. CDR3 in amino acids: CASSSRSGRDYSA.

By share, this clone ranks as medium-sized. This rearrangement joins TRBV5-1 to TRBJ1-2, with D uncertain. Trimming stripped 4 bases from V and 7 bases from J, with 17 bases between. The CDR3 loop spans 14 amino acids. Germline CDR1 reads SGHRS; CDR2 reads YFSETQ. The CDR3 spells CASSPRAGMGGYTF. CDR3 nucleotide sequence: TGCGCCAGCAGCCCCCGAGCGGGGATGGGTGGCTACACCTTC.